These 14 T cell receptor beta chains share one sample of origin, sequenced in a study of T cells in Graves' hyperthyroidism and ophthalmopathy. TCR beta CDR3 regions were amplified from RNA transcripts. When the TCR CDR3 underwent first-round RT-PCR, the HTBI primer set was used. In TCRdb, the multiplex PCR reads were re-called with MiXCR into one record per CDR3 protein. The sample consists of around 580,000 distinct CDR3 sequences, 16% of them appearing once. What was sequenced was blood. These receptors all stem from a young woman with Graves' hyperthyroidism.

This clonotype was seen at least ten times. DNA for the CDR3: TGTGCCAGCAGTTACTCGATTCCACCGGGGGGATCCCAAGAGACCCAGTACTTC. Translated: CASSYSIPPGGSQETQYF. This chain connects TRBV6-6 to TRBJ2-5, with 7 bases that match TRBD2. The V gene's germline CDR1 is MNHNY and CDR2 SVGAGI (reference sequence). The CDR3 sequence is 18 residues long. V gave up 0 bases and J gave up 1 base; unmatched junction bases: 11.

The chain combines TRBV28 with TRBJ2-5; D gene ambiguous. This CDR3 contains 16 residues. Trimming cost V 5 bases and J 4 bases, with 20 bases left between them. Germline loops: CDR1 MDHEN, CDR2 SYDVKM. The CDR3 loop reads CASSRVGSRTRETQYF. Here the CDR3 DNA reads TGTGCCAGCAGTCGAGTCGGATCCCGAACGCGAGAGACCCAGTACTTC.

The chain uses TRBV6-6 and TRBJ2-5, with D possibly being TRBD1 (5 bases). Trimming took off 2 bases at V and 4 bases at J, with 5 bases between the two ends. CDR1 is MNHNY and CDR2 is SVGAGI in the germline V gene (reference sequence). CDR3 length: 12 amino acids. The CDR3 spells CASSYQGETQYF. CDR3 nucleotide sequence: TGTGCCAGCAGTTACCAGGGAGAGACCCAGTACTTC.

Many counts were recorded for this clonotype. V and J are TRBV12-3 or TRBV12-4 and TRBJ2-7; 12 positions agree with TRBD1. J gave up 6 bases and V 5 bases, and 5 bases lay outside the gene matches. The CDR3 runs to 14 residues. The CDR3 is CASSQGQGAPEQYF. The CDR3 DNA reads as TGTGCCAGCAGTCAGGGACAGGGGGCGCCCGAGCAGTACTTC.

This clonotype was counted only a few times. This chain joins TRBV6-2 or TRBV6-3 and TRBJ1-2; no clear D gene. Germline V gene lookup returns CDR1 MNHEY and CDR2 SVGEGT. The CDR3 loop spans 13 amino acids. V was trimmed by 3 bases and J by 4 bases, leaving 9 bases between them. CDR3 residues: CASSYQESYGYTF. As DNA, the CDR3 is TGTGCCAGCAGTTATCAGGAAAGCTATGGCTACACCTTC.

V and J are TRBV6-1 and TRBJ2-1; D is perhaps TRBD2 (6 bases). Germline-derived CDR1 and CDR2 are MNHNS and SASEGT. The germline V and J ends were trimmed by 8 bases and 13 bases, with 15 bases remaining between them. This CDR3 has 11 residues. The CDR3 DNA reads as TGTGCCAGCGGCGGGGCTACCTTTCAGTTCTTC. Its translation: CASGGATFQFF.

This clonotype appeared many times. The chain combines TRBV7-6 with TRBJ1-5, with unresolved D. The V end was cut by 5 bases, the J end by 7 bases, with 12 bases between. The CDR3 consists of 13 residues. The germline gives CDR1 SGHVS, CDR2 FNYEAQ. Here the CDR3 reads CASSRGVDQPQHF. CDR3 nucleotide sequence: TGTGCCAGCAGCCGGGGTGTAGACCAGCCCCAGCATTTT. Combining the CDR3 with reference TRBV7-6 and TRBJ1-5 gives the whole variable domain GAGVSQSPRYKVTKRGQDVALRCDPISGHVSLYWYRQALGQGPEFLTYFNYEAQQDKSGLPNDRFSAERPEGSISTLTIQRTEQRDSAMYRCASSRGVDQPQHFGDGTRLSIL.

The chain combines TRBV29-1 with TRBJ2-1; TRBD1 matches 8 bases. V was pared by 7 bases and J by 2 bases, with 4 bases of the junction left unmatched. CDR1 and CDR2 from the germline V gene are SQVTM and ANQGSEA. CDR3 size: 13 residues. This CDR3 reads CSAPGQAYNEQFF. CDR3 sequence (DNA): TGCAGCGCCCCGGGACAGGCCTACAATGAGCAGTTCTTC.

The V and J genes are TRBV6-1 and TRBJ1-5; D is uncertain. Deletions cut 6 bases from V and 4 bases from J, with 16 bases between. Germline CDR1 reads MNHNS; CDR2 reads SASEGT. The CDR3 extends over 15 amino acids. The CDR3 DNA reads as TGTGCCAGCAGGACCAGACTCGCTCAGAATCAGCCCCAGCATTTT. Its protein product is CASRTRLAQNQPQHF.

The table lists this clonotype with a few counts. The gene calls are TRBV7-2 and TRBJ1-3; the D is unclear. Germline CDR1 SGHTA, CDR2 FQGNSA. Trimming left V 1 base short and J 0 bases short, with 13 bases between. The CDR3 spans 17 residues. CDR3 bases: TGTGCCAGCAGCTTAGAGATAGGGCAGCGCTCTGGAAACACCATATATTTT. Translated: CASSLEIGQRSGNTIYF.

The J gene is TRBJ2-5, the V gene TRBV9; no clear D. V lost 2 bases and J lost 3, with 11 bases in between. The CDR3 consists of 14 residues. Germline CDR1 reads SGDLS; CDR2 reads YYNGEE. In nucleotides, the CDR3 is TGTGCCAGCAGCGTTTTTGGAACGGAAGAGACCCAGTACTTC. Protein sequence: CASSVFGTEETQYF.

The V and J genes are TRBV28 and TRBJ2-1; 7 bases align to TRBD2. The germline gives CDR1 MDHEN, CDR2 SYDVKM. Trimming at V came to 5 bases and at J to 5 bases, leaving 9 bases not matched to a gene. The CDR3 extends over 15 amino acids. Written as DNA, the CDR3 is TGTGCCAGCAGTATCGGACTAGTGAGAAACAATGAGCAGTTCTTC. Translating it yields CASSIGLVRNNEQFF.

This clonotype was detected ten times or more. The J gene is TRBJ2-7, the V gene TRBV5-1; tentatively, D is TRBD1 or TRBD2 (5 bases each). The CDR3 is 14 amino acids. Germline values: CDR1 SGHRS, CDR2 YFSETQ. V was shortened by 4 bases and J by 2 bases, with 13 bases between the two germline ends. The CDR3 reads CASSVRDGAYEQYF. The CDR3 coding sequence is TGCGCCAGCAGCGTACGGGACGGAGCCTACGAGCAGTACTTC.

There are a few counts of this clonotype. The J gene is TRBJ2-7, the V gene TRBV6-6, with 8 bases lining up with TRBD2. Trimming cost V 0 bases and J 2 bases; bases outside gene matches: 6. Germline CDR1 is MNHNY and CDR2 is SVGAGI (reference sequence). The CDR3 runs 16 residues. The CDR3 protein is CASSYSLSGGTYEQYF. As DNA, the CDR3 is TGTGCCAGCAGTTACTCGCTCAGCGGGGGCACCTACGAGCAGTACTTC.